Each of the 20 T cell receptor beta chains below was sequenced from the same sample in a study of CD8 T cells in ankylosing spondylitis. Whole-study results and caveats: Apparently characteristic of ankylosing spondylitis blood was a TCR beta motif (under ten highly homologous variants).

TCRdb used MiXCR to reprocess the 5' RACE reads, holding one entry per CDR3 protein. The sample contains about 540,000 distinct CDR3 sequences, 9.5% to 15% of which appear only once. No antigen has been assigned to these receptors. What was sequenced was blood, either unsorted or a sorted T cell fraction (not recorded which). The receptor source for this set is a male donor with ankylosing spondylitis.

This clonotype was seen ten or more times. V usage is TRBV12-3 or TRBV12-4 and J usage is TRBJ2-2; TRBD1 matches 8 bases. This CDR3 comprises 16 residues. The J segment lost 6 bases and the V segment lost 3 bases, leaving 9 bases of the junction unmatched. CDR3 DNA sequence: TGTGCCAGCAGTTTTTACAGGGGGATGGATTCCGGGGAGCTGTTTTTT. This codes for CASSFYRGMDSGELFF.

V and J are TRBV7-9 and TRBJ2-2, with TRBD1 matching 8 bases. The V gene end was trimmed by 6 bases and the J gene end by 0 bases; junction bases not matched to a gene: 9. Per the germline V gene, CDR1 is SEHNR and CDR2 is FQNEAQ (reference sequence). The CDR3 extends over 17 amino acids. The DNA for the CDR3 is TGTGCCAGCAGACGGCAGGGGGCTATGGCGAACACCGGGGAGCTGTTTTTT. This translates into CASRRQGAMANTGELFF.

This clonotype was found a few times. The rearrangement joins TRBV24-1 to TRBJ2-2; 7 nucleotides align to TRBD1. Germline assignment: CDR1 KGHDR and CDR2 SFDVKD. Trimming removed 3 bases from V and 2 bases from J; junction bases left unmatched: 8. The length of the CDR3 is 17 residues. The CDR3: CATSDPGGQVNTGELFF. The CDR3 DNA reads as TGTGCCACCAGTGATCCCGGTGGACAGGTTAACACCGGGGAGCTGTTTTTT.

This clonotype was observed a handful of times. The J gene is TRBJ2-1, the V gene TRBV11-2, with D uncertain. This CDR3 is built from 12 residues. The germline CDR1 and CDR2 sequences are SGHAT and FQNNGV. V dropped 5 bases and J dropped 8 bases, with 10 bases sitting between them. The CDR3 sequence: CASSRTWDEQFF. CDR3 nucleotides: TGTGCCAGCAGCCGGACGTGGGATGAGCAGTTCTTC.

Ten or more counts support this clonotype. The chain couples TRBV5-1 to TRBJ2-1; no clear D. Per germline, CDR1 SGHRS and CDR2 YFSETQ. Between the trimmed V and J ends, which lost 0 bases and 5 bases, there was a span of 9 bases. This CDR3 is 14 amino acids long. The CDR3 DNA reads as TGCGCCAGCAGCTTGGGCCCGGTGAACAATGAGCAGTTCTTC. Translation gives CASSLGPVNNEQFF. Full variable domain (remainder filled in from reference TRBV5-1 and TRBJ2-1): KAGVTQTPRYLIKTRGQQVTLSCSPISGHRSVSWYQQTPGQGLQFLFEYFSETQRNKGNFPGRFSGRQFSNSRSEMNVSTLELGDSALYLCASSLGPVNNEQFFGPGTRLTVL.

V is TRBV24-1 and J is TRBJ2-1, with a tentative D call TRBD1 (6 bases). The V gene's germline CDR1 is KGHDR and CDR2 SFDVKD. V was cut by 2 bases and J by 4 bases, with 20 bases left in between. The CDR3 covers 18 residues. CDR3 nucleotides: TGTGCCACCAGTGATTCGAGAAACAGGGAATTGGTATACAATGAGCAGTTCTTC. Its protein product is CATSDSRNRELVYNEQFF.

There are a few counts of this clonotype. Here the CDR3 reads CASSQAPGLAGDTQYF. In nucleotides, the CDR3 is TGCGCCAGCAGCCAAGCGCCGGGACTAGCGGGAGATACGCAGTATTTT. This chain joins TRBV4-1 and TRBJ2-3, with TRBD2 matching over 12 bases. The CDR3 totals 16 residues. J lost 5 bases, V lost 1 base, and 4 bases had no gene match. Germline V gene sequence: CDR1 MGHRA, CDR2 YSYEKL.

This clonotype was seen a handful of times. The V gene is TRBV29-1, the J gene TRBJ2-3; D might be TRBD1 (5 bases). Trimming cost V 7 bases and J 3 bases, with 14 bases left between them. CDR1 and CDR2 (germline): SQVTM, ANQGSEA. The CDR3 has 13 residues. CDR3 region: CSARTRYTDTQYF. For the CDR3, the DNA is TGCAGCGCTAGGACAAGGTATACAGATACGCAGTATTTT.

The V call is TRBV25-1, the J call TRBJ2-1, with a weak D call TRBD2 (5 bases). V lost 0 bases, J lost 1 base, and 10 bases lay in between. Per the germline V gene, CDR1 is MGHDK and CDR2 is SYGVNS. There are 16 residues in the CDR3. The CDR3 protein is CASSEYAGKSYNEQFF. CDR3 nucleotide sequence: TGTGCCAGCAGTGAATATGCCGGGAAATCCTACAATGAGCAGTTCTTC.

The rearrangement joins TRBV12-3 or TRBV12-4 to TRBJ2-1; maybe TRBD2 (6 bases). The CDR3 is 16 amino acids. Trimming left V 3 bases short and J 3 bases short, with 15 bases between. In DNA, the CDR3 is TGTGCCAGCAGTTTCACCGGCGGGACTGGCTACAATGAGCAGTTCTTC. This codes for CASSFTGGTGYNEQFF.

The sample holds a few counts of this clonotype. In nucleotides, the CDR3 is TGTGCCAGCAGCGTAGTGTCTAGCGGGAGCCCCGGTGACACAGATACGCAGTATTTT. This translates into CASSVVSSGSPGDTDTQYF. The chain links TRBV9 to TRBJ2-3; TRBD2 matches 10 bases. This CDR3 spans 19 amino acids. Germline lookup yields CDR1 SGDLS and CDR2 YYNGEE. The V segment lost 0 bases and the J segment 2 bases; nucleotides outside the gene matches: 12.

CDR3 in DNA: TGTGCCTGGAGTCCGGGACTAGCGGGAGGGCCGGGAGATACGCAGTATTTT. Its translation is CAWSPGLAGGPGDTQYF. The V gene is TRBV30, the J gene TRBJ2-3; 16 positions agree with TRBD2. Germline lookup yields CDR1 GTSNPN and CDR2 SVGIG (reference sequence). Trimming took 2 bases from V and 5 from J; bases not matched to a gene: 7. This CDR3 is 17 amino acids long.

CDR3 sequence: CASSFSQRASGANVLTF. The CDR3, as DNA: TGTGCCAGCAGTTTTTCACAGAGGGCCTCTGGGGCCAACGTCCTGACTTTC. This chain uses TRBV27 with TRBJ2-6, with D perhaps matching TRBD2 (5 bases). The CDR3 contains 17 residues. Trimming shortened V by 3 bases and J by 0 bases, and 12 bases separated the two germline ends. Germline V CDR1 and CDR2: MNHEY, SMNVEV (reference sequence).

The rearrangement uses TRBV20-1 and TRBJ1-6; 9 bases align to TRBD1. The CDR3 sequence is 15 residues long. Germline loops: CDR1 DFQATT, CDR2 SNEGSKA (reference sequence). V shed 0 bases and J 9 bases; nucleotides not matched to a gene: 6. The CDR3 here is CSARDRGQGSSPLHF. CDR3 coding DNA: TGCAGTGCTAGAGACCGGGGACAGGGAAGTTCACCCCTCCACTTT.

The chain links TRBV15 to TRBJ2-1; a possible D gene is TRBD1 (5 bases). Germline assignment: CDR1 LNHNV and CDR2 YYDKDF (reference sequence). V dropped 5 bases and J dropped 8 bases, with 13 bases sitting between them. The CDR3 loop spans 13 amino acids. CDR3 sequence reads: CATSSRQGDEQFF. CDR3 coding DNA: TGTGCCACCAGCTCACGGCAGGGCGATGAGCAGTTCTTC.

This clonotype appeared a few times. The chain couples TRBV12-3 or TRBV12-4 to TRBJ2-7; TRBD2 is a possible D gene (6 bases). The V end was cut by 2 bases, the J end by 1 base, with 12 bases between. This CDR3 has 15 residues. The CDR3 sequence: CASSLSGYVSYEQYF. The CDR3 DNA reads TGTGCCAGCAGTTTAAGCGGGTACGTTTCCTACGAGCAGTACTTC.

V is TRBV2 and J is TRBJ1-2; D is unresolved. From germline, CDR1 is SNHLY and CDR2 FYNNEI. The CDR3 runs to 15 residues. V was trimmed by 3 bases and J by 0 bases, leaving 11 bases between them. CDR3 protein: CASSDRTAANYGYTF. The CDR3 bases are TGTGCCAGCAGTGACAGGACCGCTGCTAACTATGGCTACACCTTC. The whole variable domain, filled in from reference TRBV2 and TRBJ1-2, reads EPEVTQTPSHQVTQMGQEVILRCVPISNHLYFYWYRQILGQKVEFLVSFYNNEISEKSEIFDDQFSVERPDGSNFTLKIRSTKLEDSAMYFCASSDRTAANYGYTFGSGTRLTVV.

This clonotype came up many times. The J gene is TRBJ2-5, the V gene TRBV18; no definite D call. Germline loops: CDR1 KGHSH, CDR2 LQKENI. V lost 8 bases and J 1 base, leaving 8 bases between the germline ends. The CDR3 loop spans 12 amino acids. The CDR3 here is CASSPSQETQYF. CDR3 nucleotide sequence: TGTGCCAGCAGCCCCTCCCAAGAGACCCAGTACTTC. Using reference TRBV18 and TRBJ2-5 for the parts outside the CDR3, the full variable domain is NAGVMQNPRHLVRRRGQEARLRCSPMKGHSHVYWYRQLPEEGLKFMVYLQKENIIDESGMPKERFSAEFPKEGPSILRIQQVVRGDSAAYFCASSPSQETQYFGPGTRLLVL.

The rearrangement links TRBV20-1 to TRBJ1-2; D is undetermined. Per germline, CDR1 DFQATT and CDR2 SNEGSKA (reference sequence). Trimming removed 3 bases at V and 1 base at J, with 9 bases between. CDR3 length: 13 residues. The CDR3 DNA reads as TGCAGTGCTAGCTCACAGCTTAACTATGGCTACACCTTC. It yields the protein CSASSQLNYGYTF.

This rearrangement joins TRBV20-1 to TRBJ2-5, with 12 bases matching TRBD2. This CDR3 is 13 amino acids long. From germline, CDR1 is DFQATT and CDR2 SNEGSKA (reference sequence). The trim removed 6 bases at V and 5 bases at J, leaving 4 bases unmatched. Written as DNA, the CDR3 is TGCAGTGCGGCTGGGACTAGCGGGGAGACCCAGTACTTC. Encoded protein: CSAAGTSGETQYF.